A single sample gave rise to the 10 T cell receptor beta chains below, sequenced in a study of blood T cell repertoires in COVID-19. Measured with immunoSEQ multiplex PCR; TCRdb has only the in-frame clones, and not every one. The repertoire holds roughly 80,000 clones, about 90% seen once, with around a sixth in the top ten. Material: peripheral blood. These receptors were taken from a man at least 80 years old in a cohort sampled during active COVID-19.

The rearrangement joins TRBV10-3 to TRBJ2-1; weak D call: TRBD1 (5 bases). Trimming removed 6 bases from V and 6 bases from J, with 15 bases in between. This CDR3 is built from 14 residues. Germline CDR1 is ENHRY and CDR2 is SYGVKD. In DNA, the CDR3 is TGTGCCATCAGAGGTTCCGACAGACCCAATGAGCAGTTCTTC. Its translation: CAIRGSDRPNEQFF.

Note on this clone: The identical CDR3 is also encoded by other nucleotide sequences in the sample. This chain connects TRBV3-1 (or the pseudogene TRBV3-2) to TRBJ2-1; tentatively, D is TRBD1 (6 bases). V was trimmed by 4 bases and J by 4 bases, leaving 8 bases between them. Per the germline V gene, CDR1 is LGHDT and CDR2 is YNNKEL (reference sequence). The CDR3 is made up of 13 amino acids. CDR3 sequence (DNA): TGTGCCAGCAGCCCCGGGACATACAATGAGCAGTTCTTC. This codes for CASSPGTYNEQFF.

The V gene is TRBV9, the J gene TRBJ2-2; a possible D gene is TRBD2 (5 bases). Between the trimmed V and J ends, which lost 3 bases and 4 bases, there was a span of 7 bases. In germline, CDR1 is SGDLS, CDR2 YYNGEE. The CDR3 sequence is 13 residues long. CDR3: CASSGEITGELFF. For the CDR3, the DNA is TGTGCCAGCAGCGGGGAGATCACCGGGGAGCTGTTTTTT.

The chain recombines TRBV6-5 with TRBJ1-2; D unclear. Trimming cost V 4 bases and J 9 bases, with 18 bases left between them. The CDR3 has 14 amino acids. Germline V lookup: CDR1 MNHEY, CDR2 SVGAGI. Here the CDR3 reads CASSSSGEGSSYTF. Here the CDR3 DNA reads TGTGCCAGCAGTTCGTCTGGGGAGGGTAGTAGCTACACCTTC.

The rearrangement joins TRBV24-1 to TRBJ2-1; 8 bases are shared with TRBD1. Trimming at V came to 4 bases and at J to 2 bases, leaving 9 bases not matched to a gene. Per the germline V gene, CDR1 is KGHDR and CDR2 is SFDVKD. The CDR3 spans 17 residues. The CDR3 coding sequence is TGTGCCACCAGTGACGGCCGACAGGGGAAGCCCTACAATGAGCAGTTCTTC. Its protein is CATSDGRQGKPYNEQFF.

The rearrangement uses TRBV27 and TRBJ1-5, with D possibly matching TRBD1 (5 bases). Germline loops: CDR1 MNHEY, CDR2 SMNVEV (reference sequence). This CDR3 has 16 residues. Trimming took off 3 bases at V and 5 bases at J, with 17 bases between the two ends. CDR3 residues: CASSFVGGGRHQPQHF. CDR3 DNA: TGTGCCAGCAGTTTTGTGGGGGGAGGAAGACATCAGCCCCAGCATTTT.

This chain joins TRBV18 and TRBJ1-4; TRBD1 might be the D (6 bases). The CDR3 is made up of 16 amino acids. V shed 3 bases and J shed 6 bases, with 17 bases lying between them. Looked up from germline, CDR1 is KGHSH and CDR2 is LQKENI. The CDR3 DNA is TGTGCCAGCTCACCCAACGCGGGGGCTGGGGATGAAAAACTGTTTTTT. It translates to CASSPNAGAGDEKLFF.

V and J are TRBV12-3 or TRBV12-4 and TRBJ1-2; 8 bases align to TRBD1. This CDR3 has 13 amino acids. The V segment lost 4 bases and the J segment 7 bases; nucleotides outside the gene matches: 5. The CDR3 here is CASSSWTGSGYTF. Written as DNA, the CDR3 is TGTGCCAGCAGTTCATGGACAGGGAGTGGCTACACCTTC.

This clone was observed a few times. The chain carries TRBV27 and TRBJ2-1; possible D gene TRBD1, 5 bases. Germline V lookup: CDR1 MNHEY, CDR2 SMNVEV (reference sequence). This CDR3 is built from 15 residues. Trimming shortened V by 6 bases and J by 2 bases, and 14 bases separated the two germline ends. The DNA for the CDR3 is TGTGCCAGCAGGCGCGGTGGGGCCCCCTACAATGAGCAGTTCTTC. Its translation is CASRRGGAPYNEQFF.

The chain links TRBV7-6 to TRBJ2-2, with TRBD1 matching over 8 bases. Per germline, CDR1 SGHVS and CDR2 FNYEAQ. V lost 6 bases, J lost 1 base, and 4 bases stayed unmatched. This CDR3 contains 15 residues. The CDR3 coding sequence is TGTGCCAGCAGACAAGGACAGGGGAACACCGGGGAGCTGTTTTTT. Amino acid sequence: CASRQGQGNTGELFF.